A selection of T cell receptor beta chains follows, all from one sample in a study of OX40 agonist ivuxolimab in advanced cancers. Assay used: immunoSEQ multiplex PCR; TCRdb lists only in-frame clones, some missing. Of 15,000 to 25,000 clones in the sample, around two thirds were seen once. Material: CD4+ or CD8+ T cells sorted from blood, obtained in a trial of the OX40 agonist ivuxolimab. These receptors came from an adult with an advanced solid tumor such as melanoma, head and neck, liver or kidney cancer. The CDR3 runs from the conserved cysteine through the conserved F or W. The order of the fields is D gene, clone size, V gene, J gene, CDR3 protein, CDR3 DNA. The D gene is left open where the match is weak. Only some rows state a clone size, as once, few, many or a class for expanded clones.

-,-,TRBV12-5,TRBJ2-1,CASGFIGAEQFF,TGTGCTAGTGGTTTCATAGGGGCTGAGCAGTTCTTC
-,many,TRBV27,TRBJ2-1,CASSSGGLGYNEQFF,TGTGCCAGCAGTTCCGGGGGCCTAGGCTACAATGAGCAGTTCTTC
TRBD2,-,TRBV6-6,TRBJ2-3,CASSRGLAAPDTQYF,TGTGCCAGCAGCCGGGGACTAGCGGCCCCAGATACGCAGTATTTT
-,-,TRBV2,TRBJ2-1,CASSIDSVSNEQFF,TGTGCCAGCAGTATCGACAGCGTTAGCAATGAGCAGTTCTTC
TRBD1,-,TRBV14,TRBJ2-4,CASSQAQGVDKNIQYF,TGTGCCAGCAGCCAAGCCCAGGGGGTAGACAAAAACATTCAGTACTTC
-,medium-sized,TRBV7-9,TRBJ2-7,CASSLEAGISPYEQYF,TGTGCCAGCAGCTTAGAAGCAGGGATCAGCCCCTACGAGCAGTACTTC
TRBD2,-,TRBV25-1,TRBJ2-1,CASSDYPGLAGNEQFF,TGTGCCAGCAGTGACTATCCGGGACTAGCGGGAAATGAGCAGTTCTTC
-,-,TRBV7-2,TRBJ1-5,CASSLVGTDPQHF,TGTGCCAGCAGCTTAGTCGGTACCGATCCCCAGCATTTT
-,few,TRBV6-4,TRBJ2-2,CASSDSLGSNTGELFF,TGTGCCAGCAGTGACTCGCTGGGTTCGAACACCGGGGAGCTGTTTTTT
-,-,TRBV5-1,TRBJ2-7,CASSLDTAYEQYF,TGCGCCAGCAGCTTGGACACCGCCTACGAGCAGTACTTC
-,-,TRBV7-9,TRBJ2-1,CASSFRTPFNEQFF,TGTGCCAGCAGCTTCAGGACGCCGTTCAATGAGCAGTTCTTC
-,-,TRBV5-1,TRBJ1-3,CARNTIYF,TGCGCCAGGAACACCATATATTTT
TRBD1,few,TRBV5-1,TRBJ1-1,CASRQGANTEAFF,TGCGCCAGCAGGCAGGGGGCCAACACTGAAGCTTTCTTT